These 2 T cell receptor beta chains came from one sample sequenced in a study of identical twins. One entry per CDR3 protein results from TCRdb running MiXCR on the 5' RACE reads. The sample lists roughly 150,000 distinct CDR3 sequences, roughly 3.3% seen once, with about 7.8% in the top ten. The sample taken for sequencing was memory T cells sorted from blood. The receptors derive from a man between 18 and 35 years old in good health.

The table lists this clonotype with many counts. CDR3 in amino acids: CASSPMGQGGEQFF. The CDR3 DNA reads TGTGCCAGCAGCCCCATGGGACAGGGAGGAGAGCAGTTCTTC. This sequence joins TRBV5-5 and TRBJ2-1, with 9 bases identical to TRBD1. This CDR3 has 14 amino acids. CDR1 SGHKS and CDR2 YYEKEE come from the germline V gene (reference sequence). The junction had 9 bases not matched to a gene; V was cut back by 4 bases and J by 10 bases.

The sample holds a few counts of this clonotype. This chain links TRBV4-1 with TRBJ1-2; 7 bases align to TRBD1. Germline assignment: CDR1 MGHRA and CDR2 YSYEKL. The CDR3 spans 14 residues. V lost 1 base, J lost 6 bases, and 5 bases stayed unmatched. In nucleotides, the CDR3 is TGCGCCAGCAGCCAAGCGGGACAGAGGAATGGCTACACCTTC. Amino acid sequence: CASSQAGQRNGYTF.